These 26 T cell receptor beta chains share one sample of origin, sequenced in a study of OX40 agonist ivuxolimab in advanced cancers. Profiled with immunoSEQ multiplex PCR; TCRdb holds only in-frame clones, not every one. Among tens of thousands of clones, 70% to 90% were seen once, and the ten largest hold about 6%. Source: CD4+ or CD8+ T cells sorted from blood, taken in a trial of the OX40 agonist ivuxolimab. The source of these receptors is an adult with an advanced solid tumor such as melanoma, head and neck, liver or kidney cancer.

This clone occurred a few times. This chain joins TRBV19 and TRBJ1-5; D may be TRBD1 (6 bases). This CDR3 comprises 14 residues. Trimming removed 5 bases at V and 5 bases at J, with 13 bases between. Germline loops: CDR1 LNHDA, CDR2 SQIVND (reference sequence). The CDR3 loop reads CASSPGQNHQPQHF. CDR3 nucleotides: TGTGCCAGTAGTCCCGGACAGAACCATCAGCCCCAGCATTTT. The complete variable domain, with remaining parts taken from reference TRBV19 and TRBJ1-5, reads DGGITQSPKYLFRKEGQNVTLSCEQNLNHDAMYWYRQDPGQGLRLIYYSQIVNDFQKGDIAEGYSVSREKKESFPLTVTSAQKNPTAFYLCASSPGQNHQPQHFGDGTRLSIL.

The chain joins TRBV12-5 to TRBJ2-3; a weak D match, TRBD2 (6 bases). V lost 4 bases, J lost 1 base, and 18 bases lay in between. Per the germline V gene, CDR1 is LGHNT and CDR2 is FRNRAP. This CDR3 comprises 17 residues. CDR3 region: CASGWVPSDSRTDTQYF. In DNA form, the CDR3 reads TGTGCTAGTGGTTGGGTACCTAGCGATTCGCGCACAGATACGCAGTATTTT.

The chain combines TRBV13 with TRBJ2-7; D is uncertain. V lost 5 bases and J 2 bases, leaving 10 bases between the germline ends. Per germline, CDR1 PRHDT and CDR2 FYEKMQ (reference sequence). CDR3 length: 13 amino acids. The CDR3 DNA reads as TGTGCCAGCAGCCCGAAGCCCCCCTACGAGCAGTACTTC. This encodes CASSPKPPYEQYF. The full variable domain, with the rest looked up from reference TRBV13 and TRBJ2-7, is AAGVIQSPRHLIKEKRETATLKCYPIPRHDTVYWYQQGPGQDPQFLISFYEKMQSDKGSIPDRFSAQQFSDYHSELNMSSLELGDSALYFCASSPKPPYEQYFGPGTRLTVT.

V usage is TRBV7-6 and J usage is TRBJ1-2; D might be TRBD1 (6 bases). V was shortened by 5 bases and J by 5 bases, with 18 bases between the two germline ends. The germline gives CDR1 SGHVS, CDR2 FNYEAQ. The CDR3 loop spans 15 amino acids. The CDR3 nucleotides read TGTGCCAGCAGCCCGCGGCAGGGGACTACGTATGGCTACACCTTC. Translated: CASSPRQGTTYGYTF.

This clone is a singleton in its sample. The J gene is TRBJ2-7, the V gene TRBV27; D might be TRBD2 (6 bases). The germline CDR1 and CDR2 sequences are MNHEY and SMNVEV (reference sequence). The length of the CDR3 is 17 residues. V lost 0 bases and J lost 3, with 18 bases in between. Here the CDR3 reads CASSLSRGGEGGYEQYF. CDR3 sequence (DNA): TGTGCCAGCAGTTTATCGCGGGGCGGAGAAGGAGGCTACGAGCAGTACTTC.

This clone has just a few counts. The V and J genes are TRBV7-9 and TRBJ1-1, with 11 bases aligning to TRBD1. CDR3 length equals 14 residues. J lost 4 bases, V lost 3 bases, and 1 base had no gene match. In germline, CDR1 is SEHNR, CDR2 FQNEAQ (reference sequence). The CDR3 region has the DNA TGTGCCAGCAGCTTGGGACAGGGGGTCACTGAAGCTTTCTTT. Translation gives CASSLGQGVTEAFF.

V usage is TRBV19 and J usage is TRBJ2-5; weak D call: TRBD2 (6 bases). This CDR3 region has 16 residues. Per the germline V gene, CDR1 is LNHDA and CDR2 is SQIVND (reference sequence). V was pared by 3 bases and J by 5 bases, with 19 bases between. The CDR3 region is CASSISLGGGVETQYF. Here the CDR3 DNA reads TGTGCCAGTAGTATTTCCCTCGGAGGAGGGGTTGAGACCCAGTACTTC.

V is TRBV9 and J is TRBJ2-7; 10 positions match TRBD1. The CDR3 covers 14 residues. Germline V gene data show CDR1 as SGDLS and CDR2 as YYNGEE. The V segment lost 4 bases and the J segment 6 bases; nucleotides outside the gene matches: 7. The DNA for the CDR3 is TGTGCCAGCAGCAAAGCGACAGGGGGCGGCGAGCAGTACTTC. This sequence encodes CASSKATGGGEQYF.

The rearrangement links TRBV29-1 to TRBJ1-4; tentatively, D is TRBD1 (5 bases). There are 14 residues in the CDR3. V was shortened by 1 base and J by 6 bases, with 12 bases between the two germline ends. From germline, CDR1 is SQVTM and CDR2 ANQGSEA. The CDR3 bases are TGCAGCGTTGAAGCGGGGCCCACCGATGAAAAACTGTTTTTT. Its translation is CSVEAGPTDEKLFF.

Written as DNA, the CDR3 is TGTGCCAGCAGTGCGGGGCCCTATAATTCACCCCTCCACTTT. Its translation is CASSAGPYNSPLHF. The chain joins TRBV6-6 to TRBJ1-6; D possibly corresponds to TRBD1 (5 bases). Germline V gives CDR1 MNHNY, CDR2 SVGAGI (reference sequence). The CDR3 totals 14 residues. Trimming stripped 5 bases from V and 2 bases from J, with 7 bases between.

The chain carries TRBV7-9 and TRBJ1-4, with 10 bases identical to TRBD1. This CDR3 contains 17 residues. Germline V gene data show CDR1 as SEHNR and CDR2 as FQNEAQ (reference sequence). V shed 6 bases, J shed 5 bases, and the junction held 12 bases outside the gene matches. As DNA, the CDR3 is TGTGCCAGCAGTAAGGACAGGGGGGGCATGTTCAATGAAAAACTGTTTTTT. Its translation: CASSKDRGGMFNEKLFF.

The chain has TRBV6-1 and TRBJ1-1; 7 nucleotides match TRBD1. The V gene's germline CDR1 is MNHNS and CDR2 SASEGT. CDR3 length: 14 amino acids. The trim removed 6 bases at V and 0 bases at J, leaving 4 bases unmatched. CDR3 loop: CASRMDRLNTEAFF. In DNA form, the CDR3 reads TGTGCCAGCAGGATGGACAGGCTGAACACTGAAGCTTTCTTT.

This clone was recorded once. The chain couples TRBV6-5 to TRBJ1-1; no clear D gene. Germline V lookup: CDR1 MNHEY, CDR2 SVGAGI. Trimming cost V 6 bases and J 4 bases, with 12 bases left between them. This CDR3 is 13 amino acids long. CDR3 loop: CASSLLWGTEAFF. The CDR3 DNA is TGTGCCAGCAGCTTACTATGGGGCACTGAAGCTTTCTTT.

The chain is built from TRBV27 and TRBJ2-6; D gene ambiguous. V shed 1 base and J shed 4 bases, with 11 bases lying between them. Germline V gives CDR1 MNHEY, CDR2 SMNVEV (reference sequence). The CDR3 consists of 16 residues. CDR3 coding DNA: TGTGCCAGCAGTTTATTCTCCCTAAGGGGGGCCAACGTCCTGACTTTC. It translates to CASSLFSLRGANVLTF.

The V and J genes are TRBV6-1 and TRBJ2-7, with TRBD2 matching 9 bases. V gave up 10 bases and J gave up 3 bases; unmatched junction bases: 4. The germline V gene encodes CDR1 MNHNS and CDR2 SASEGT. There are 12 residues in the CDR3. CDR3 DNA sequence: TGTGCCACCCTGACTAGCGGCTACGAGCAGTACTTC. Translation gives CATLTSGYEQYF.

V and J are TRBV2 and TRBJ1-5, with no clear D. CDR1 and CDR2 from the germline V gene are SNHLY and FYNNEI. The germline V and J ends were trimmed by 2 bases and 0 bases, with 8 bases remaining between them. CDR3 size: 15 residues. Here the CDR3 reads CASSETTLSNQPQHF. DNA for the CDR3: TGTGCCAGCAGTGAAACGACCCTTAGCAATCAGCCCCAGCATTTT. The full variable domain, completed using reference TRBV2 and TRBJ1-5, is EPEVTQTPSHQVTQMGQEVILRCVPISNHLYFYWYRQILGQKVEFLVSFYNNEISEKSEIFDDQFSVERPDGSNFTLKIRSTKLEDSAMYFCASSETTLSNQPQHFGDGTRLSIL.

For this clone: Other DNA sequences in the same sample also yield this CDR3. The rearrangement links TRBV20-1 to TRBJ2-5; unclear D gene. V lost 3 bases and J 5 bases, leaving 7 bases between the germline ends. From germline, CDR1 is DFQATT and CDR2 SNEGSKA (reference sequence). The CDR3 runs to 11 residues. The CDR3 DNA sequence: TGCAGTGCTAGGGTGGTGGAGACCCAGTACTTC. It translates to CSARVVETQYF.

V is TRBV9 and J is TRBJ1-2; TRBD1 might be the D (5 bases). The CDR3 sequence is 12 residues long. V dropped 4 bases and J dropped 8 bases, with 12 bases sitting between them. The germline CDR1 and CDR2 sequences are SGDLS and YYNGEE. The CDR3 region is CASSSGGSGYTF. CDR3 bases: TGTGCCAGCAGCTCGGGGGGTTCCGGCTACACCTTC.

J is TRBJ2-5 and V is TRBV2; 10 nucleotides line up with TRBD1. The CDR3 contains 15 residues. Germline V gene sequence: CDR1 SNHLY, CDR2 FYNNEI. J gave up 4 bases and V 5 bases, and 7 bases lay outside the gene matches. In nucleotides, the CDR3 is TGTGCCAGCAGTTCTTGGACAGGGGGAGGAGAGACCCAGTACTTC. Encoded protein: CASSSWTGGGETQYF.

The chain joins TRBV6-6 to TRBJ2-1; D is uncertain. CDR1 and CDR2 from the germline V gene are MNHNY and SVGAGI (reference sequence). This CDR3 has 13 amino acids. V shed 5 bases and J shed 7 bases, with 12 bases lying between them. The chain's CDR3 is CASSRLRRNEQFF. Written as DNA, the CDR3 is TGTGCCAGCAGTCGCCTGAGGAGAAATGAGCAGTTCTTC.

The chain recombines TRBV11-2 with TRBJ2-7; 8 bases fit TRBD1. Germline V CDR1 and CDR2: SGHAT, FQNNGV. V shed 2 bases, J shed 2 bases, and the junction held 5 bases outside the gene matches. The CDR3 extends over 15 amino acids. The DNA of the CDR3 is TGTGCCAGCAGCTTAAAGGGGACAGGTCCCTACGAGCAGTACTTC. Protein sequence: CASSLKGTGPYEQYF.

V is TRBV5-3 and J is TRBJ1-1; TRBD1 might be the D (6 bases). TRBV5-3 counts as an open reading frame of uncertain function. This CDR3 has 11 residues. The V end lost 8 bases, the J end lost 8 bases, and 13 bases lay between the germline ends. The DNA for the CDR3 is TGTGCCAGCAGGGCCGGGACAGAAGCTTTCTTT. This encodes CASRAGTEAFF.

The rearrangement uses TRBV4-1 and TRBJ2-1; D might be TRBD2 (5 bases). Deletions cut 1 base from V and 0 bases from J, with 7 bases between. This CDR3 has 15 residues. CDR1 is MGHRA, CDR2 YSYEKL, per germline. CDR3 nucleotides: TGCGCCAGCAGCCAAGCCGGGGACTCCTACAATGAGCAGTTCTTC. Translating gives CASSQAGDSYNEQFF.

The chain recombines TRBV19 with TRBJ2-3; D uncertain. The CDR3 runs to 14 residues. CDR1 and CDR2 (germline): LNHDA, SQIVND (reference sequence). V lost 3 bases and J lost 1, with 8 bases in between. DNA for the CDR3: TGTGCCAGTAGTATTTATTCTGGCACAGATACGCAGTATTTT. This encodes CASSIYSGTDTQYF.

The chain uses TRBV5-1 and TRBJ2-3, with 8 bases matching TRBD2. J gave up 4 bases and V 3 bases, and 7 bases lay outside the gene matches. This CDR3 is 15 amino acids long. Germline values: CDR1 SGHRS, CDR2 YFSETQ. In nucleotides, the CDR3 is TGCGCCAGCAGCTGGGGGCTAGCGGGTTCAGATACGCAGTATTTT. Residues: CASSWGLAGSDTQYF.

This sequence joins TRBV19 and TRBJ2-1; tentatively, D is TRBD1 (6 bases). Trimming pared 0 bases from V and 3 bases from J, leaving 12 bases between. Germline values: CDR1 LNHDA, CDR2 SQIVND (reference sequence). The CDR3 has 16 residues. The CDR3: CASSIDLQGLYNEQFF. The DNA of the CDR3 is TGTGCCAGTAGTATAGATCTTCAGGGGCTCTACAATGAGCAGTTCTTC.